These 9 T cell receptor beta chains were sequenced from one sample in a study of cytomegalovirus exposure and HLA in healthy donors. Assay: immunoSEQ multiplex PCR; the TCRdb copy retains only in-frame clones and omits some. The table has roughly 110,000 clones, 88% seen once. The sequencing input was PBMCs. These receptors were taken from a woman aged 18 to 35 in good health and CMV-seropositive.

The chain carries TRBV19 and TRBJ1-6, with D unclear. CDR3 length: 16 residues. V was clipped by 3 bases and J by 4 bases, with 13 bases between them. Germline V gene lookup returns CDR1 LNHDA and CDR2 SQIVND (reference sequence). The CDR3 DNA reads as TGTGCCAGTAGTATCGGGAGGGCCCAATATAATTCACCCCTCCACTTT. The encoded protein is CASSIGRAQYNSPLHF.

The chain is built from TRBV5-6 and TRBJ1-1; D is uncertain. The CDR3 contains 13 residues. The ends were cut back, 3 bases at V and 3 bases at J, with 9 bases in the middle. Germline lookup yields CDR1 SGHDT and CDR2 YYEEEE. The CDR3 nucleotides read TGTGCCAGCAGCTCAACTACCGACACTGAAGCTTTCTTT. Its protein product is CASSSTTDTEAFF.

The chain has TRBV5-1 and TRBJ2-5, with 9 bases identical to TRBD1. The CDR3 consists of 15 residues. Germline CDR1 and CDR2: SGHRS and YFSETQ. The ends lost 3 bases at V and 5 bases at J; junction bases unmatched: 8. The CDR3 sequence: CASSWGQGLWETQYF. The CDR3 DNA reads TGCGCCAGCAGCTGGGGACAGGGCCTTTGGGAGACCCAGTACTTC.

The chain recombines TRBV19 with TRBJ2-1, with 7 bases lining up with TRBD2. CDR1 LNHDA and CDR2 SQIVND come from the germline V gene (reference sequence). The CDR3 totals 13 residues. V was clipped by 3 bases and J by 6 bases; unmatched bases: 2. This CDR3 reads CASSISGPNEQFF. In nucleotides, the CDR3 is TGTGCCAGTAGTATTAGCGGGCCCAATGAGCAGTTCTTC.

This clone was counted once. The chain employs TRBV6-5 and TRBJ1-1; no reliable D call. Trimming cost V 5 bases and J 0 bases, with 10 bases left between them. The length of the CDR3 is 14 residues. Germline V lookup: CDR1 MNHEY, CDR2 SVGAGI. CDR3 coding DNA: TGTGCCAGCAGTCCCTCCGGGGTGAACACTGAAGCTTTCTTT. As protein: CASSPSGVNTEAFF.

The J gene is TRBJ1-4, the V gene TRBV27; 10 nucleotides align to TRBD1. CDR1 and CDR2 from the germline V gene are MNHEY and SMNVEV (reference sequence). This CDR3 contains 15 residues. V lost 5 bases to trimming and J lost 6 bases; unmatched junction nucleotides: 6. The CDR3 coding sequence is TGTGCCAGCAGTAAGACAGGGGGCCTGTATGAAAAACTGTTTTTT. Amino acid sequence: CASSKTGGLYEKLFF.

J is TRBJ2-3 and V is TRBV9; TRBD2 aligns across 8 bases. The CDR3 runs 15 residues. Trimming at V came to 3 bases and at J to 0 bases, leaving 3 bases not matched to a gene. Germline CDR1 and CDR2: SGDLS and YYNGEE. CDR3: CASSAGGSSTDTQYF. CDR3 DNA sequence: TGTGCCAGCAGCGCGGGGGGGTCTAGCACAGATACGCAGTATTTT. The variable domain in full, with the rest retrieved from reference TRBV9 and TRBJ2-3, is DSGVTQTPKHLITATGQRVTLRCSPRSGDLSVYWYQQSLDQGLQFLIQYYNGEERAKGNILERFSAQQFPDLHSELNLSSLELGDSALYFCASSAGGSSTDTQYFGPGTRLTVL.

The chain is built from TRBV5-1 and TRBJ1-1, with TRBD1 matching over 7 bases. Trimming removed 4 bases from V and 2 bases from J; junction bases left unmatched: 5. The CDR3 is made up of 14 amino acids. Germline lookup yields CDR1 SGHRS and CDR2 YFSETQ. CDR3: CASSAGQSNTEAFF. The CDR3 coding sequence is TGCGCCAGCAGCGCGGGACAGTCTAACACTGAAGCTTTCTTT. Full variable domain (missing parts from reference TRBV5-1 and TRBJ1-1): KAGVTQTPRYLIKTRGQQVTLSCSPISGHRSVSWYQQTPGQGLQFLFEYFSETQRNKGNFPGRFSGRQFSNSRSEMNVSTLELGDSALYLCASSAGQSNTEAFFGQGTRLTVV.

Here the CDR3 reads CASSGRDRATGELFF. The CDR3 DNA is TGTGCCAGCAGCGGCCGGGACAGGGCAACCGGGGAGCTGTTTTTT. This sequence joins TRBV9 and TRBJ2-2, with 9 bases that match TRBD1. Trimming removed 3 bases from V and 5 bases from J; junction bases left unmatched: 5. CDR3 size: 15 residues. Germline CDR1 is SGDLS and CDR2 is YYNGEE.